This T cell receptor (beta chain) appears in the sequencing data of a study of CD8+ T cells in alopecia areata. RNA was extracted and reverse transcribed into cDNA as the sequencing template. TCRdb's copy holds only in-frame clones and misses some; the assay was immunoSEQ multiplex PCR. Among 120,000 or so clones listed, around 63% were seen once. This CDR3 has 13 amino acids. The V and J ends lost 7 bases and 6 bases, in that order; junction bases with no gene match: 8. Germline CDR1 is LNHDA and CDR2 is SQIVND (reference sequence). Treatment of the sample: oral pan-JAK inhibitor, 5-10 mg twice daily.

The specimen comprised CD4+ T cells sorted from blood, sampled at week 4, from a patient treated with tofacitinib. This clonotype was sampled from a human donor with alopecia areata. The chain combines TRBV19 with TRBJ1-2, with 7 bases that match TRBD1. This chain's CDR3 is CASTDRVEDGYTF. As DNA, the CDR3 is TGTGCCAGTACTGACAGGGTTGAGGATGGCTACACCTTC.